This T cell receptor beta chain was recovered during a study of T cell responses to AZD1222 COVID-19 vaccine. Profiled with immunoSEQ multiplex PCR; TCRdb holds only in-frame clones, not every one. The sample contains about 150,000 clones, 88% of which appear only once. CDR1 and CDR2 from the germline V gene are SGHDN and FVKESK. V dropped 3 bases and J dropped 3 bases, with 3 bases sitting between them. This CDR3 comprises 11 residues. The sequence was collected from an adult in good health. The specimen was peripheral blood, collected on day 0 of AZD1222 vaccination. This chain connects TRBV14 to TRBJ2-7, with D unresolved. The CDR3 protein is CASSHHYEQYF. As DNA, the CDR3 is TGTGCCAGCAGCCACCACTACGAGCAGTACTTC.